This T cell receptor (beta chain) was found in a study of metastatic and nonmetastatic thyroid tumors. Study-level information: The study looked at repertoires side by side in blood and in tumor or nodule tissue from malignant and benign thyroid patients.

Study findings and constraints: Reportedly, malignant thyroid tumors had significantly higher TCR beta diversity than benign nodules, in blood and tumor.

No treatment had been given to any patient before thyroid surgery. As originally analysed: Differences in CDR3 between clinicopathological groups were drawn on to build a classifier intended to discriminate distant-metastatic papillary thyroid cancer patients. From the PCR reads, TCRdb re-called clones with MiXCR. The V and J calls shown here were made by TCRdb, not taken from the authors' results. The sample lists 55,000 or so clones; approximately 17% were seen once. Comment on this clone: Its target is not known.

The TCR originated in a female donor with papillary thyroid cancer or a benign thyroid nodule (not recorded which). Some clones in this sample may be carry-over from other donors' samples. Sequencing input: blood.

The CDR3 sequence: CASSFQGQNTGELFF. The CDR3 DNA is TGTGCCAGCAGCTTCCAGGGACAGAACACCGGGGAGCTGTTTTTT. The chain combines TRBV7-9 with TRBJ2-2; the D gene is possibly TRBD1 (6 bases). With 3 bases removed from V and 1 base from J, the gap between germline ends came to 9 bases. From germline, CDR1 is SEHNR and CDR2 FQNEAQ (reference sequence). The CDR3 covers 15 residues.